The sequence of this T cell receptor beta chain was determined in a study of CD8 T cells in ankylosing spondylitis. Study-wide results and limits: Characteristic, it appeared, of ankylosing spondylitis blood was a TCR beta motif of 7 or 8 highly homologous variants. Researchers reportedly found disease-linked clones significantly enriched in matched ankylosing spondylitis synovial fluid.

There are a few counts of this clonotype. Its antigen is as yet unknown. Each TCR beta library was made by quantitative 5'-RACE that incorporated molecular barcodes. One entry per CDR3 protein, called by TCRdb with MiXCR from the 5' RACE reads. The sample has a few hundred thousand distinct CDR3 sequences; roughly 20% are singletons. The CDR3 contains 14 residues. V was pared by 4 bases and J by 8 bases, with 17 bases between. Germline-derived CDR1 and CDR2 are SGHRS and YFSETQ. The source material was blood, either unsorted or a sorted T cell fraction (not recorded which). The clonotype was recovered from a female donor with ankylosing spondylitis or in good health (not recorded which). V is TRBV5-1 and J is TRBJ2-3, with D uncertain. The CDR3, as DNA: TGCGCCAGCAGCCCGGGCAGGCAGGACGGTACGCAGTATTTT. Amino acid sequence: CASSPGRQDGTQYF.